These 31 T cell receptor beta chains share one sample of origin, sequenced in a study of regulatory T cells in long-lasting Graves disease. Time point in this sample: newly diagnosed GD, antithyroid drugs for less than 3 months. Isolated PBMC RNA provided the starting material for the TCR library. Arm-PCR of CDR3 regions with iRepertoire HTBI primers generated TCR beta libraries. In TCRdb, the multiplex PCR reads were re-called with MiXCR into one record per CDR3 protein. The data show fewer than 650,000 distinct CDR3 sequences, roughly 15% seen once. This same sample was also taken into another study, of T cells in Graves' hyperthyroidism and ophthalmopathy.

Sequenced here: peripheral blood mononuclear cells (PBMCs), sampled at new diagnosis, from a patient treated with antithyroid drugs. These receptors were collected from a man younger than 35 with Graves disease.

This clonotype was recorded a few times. CDR3: CASRLSASPGTQYF. CDR3 DNA: TGTGCCAGCAGATTGAGTGCTTCCCCGGGGACCCAGTACTTC. V and J are TRBV27 and TRBJ2-5; D unresolved. Looked up from germline, CDR1 is MNHEY and CDR2 is SMNVEV (reference sequence). There are 14 residues in the CDR3. The germline V and J ends were trimmed by 6 bases and 7 bases, with 18 bases remaining between them.

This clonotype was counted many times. The CDR3 spells CASSFASSPNKQYF. For the CDR3, the DNA is TGTGCCAGCAGTTTCGCCTCCTCGCCGAATAAGCAGTACTTC. V is TRBV28 and J is TRBJ2-7; D gene ambiguous. CDR1 is MDHEN and CDR2 is SYDVKM in the germline V gene. The CDR3 covers 14 residues. V lost 3 bases and J 8 bases, leaving 17 bases between the germline ends.

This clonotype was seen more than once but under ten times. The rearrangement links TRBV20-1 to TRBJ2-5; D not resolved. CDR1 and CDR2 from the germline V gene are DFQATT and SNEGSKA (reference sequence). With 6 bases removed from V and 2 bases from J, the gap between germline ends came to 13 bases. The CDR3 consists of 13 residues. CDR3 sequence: CSAQRFNQETQYF. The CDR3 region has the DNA TGCAGTGCCCAGAGGTTTAATCAAGAGACCCAGTACTTC.

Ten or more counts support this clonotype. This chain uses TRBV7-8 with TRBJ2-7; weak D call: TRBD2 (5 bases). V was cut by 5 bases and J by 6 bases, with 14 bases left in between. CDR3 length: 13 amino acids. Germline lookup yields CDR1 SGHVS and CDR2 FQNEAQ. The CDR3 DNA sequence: TGTGCCAGCAGCCTCGGACTTCTCGGCGAGCAGTACTTC. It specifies CASSLGLLGEQYF.

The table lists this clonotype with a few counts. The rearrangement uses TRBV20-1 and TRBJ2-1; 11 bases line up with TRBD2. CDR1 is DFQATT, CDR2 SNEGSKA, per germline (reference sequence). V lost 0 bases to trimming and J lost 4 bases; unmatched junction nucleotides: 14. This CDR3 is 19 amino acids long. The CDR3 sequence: CSARDRAGLAGMDYNEQFF. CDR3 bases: TGCAGTGCTAGAGATCGGGCCGGACTAGCGGGTATGGATTACAATGAGCAGTTCTTC.

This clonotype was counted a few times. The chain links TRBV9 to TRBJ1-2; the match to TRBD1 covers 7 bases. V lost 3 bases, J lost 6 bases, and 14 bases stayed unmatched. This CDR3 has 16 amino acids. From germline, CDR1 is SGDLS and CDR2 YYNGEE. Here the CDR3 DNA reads TGTGCCAGCAGCGGGGAGGGGGCAAGGAGAGAGAATGGCTACACCTTC. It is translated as CASSGEGARRENGYTF.

The CDR3 protein is CASSPGLAGEWEQYF. Here the CDR3 DNA reads TGTGCCAGCTCACCAGGCCTAGCGGGAGAATGGGAGCAGTACTTC. This chain joins TRBV18 and TRBJ2-7; TRBD2 aligns across 10 bases. Germline CDR1 reads KGHSH; CDR2 reads LQKENI. The CDR3 totals 15 residues. Trimming removed 2 bases from V and 7 bases from J; junction bases left unmatched: 8. The full variable domain, completed using reference TRBV18 and TRBJ2-7, is NAGVMQNPRHLVRRRGQEARLRCSPMKGHSHVYWYRQLPEEGLKFMVYLQKENIIDESGMPKERFSAEFPKEGPSILRIQQVVRGDSAAYFCASSPGLAGEWEQYFGPGTRLTVT.

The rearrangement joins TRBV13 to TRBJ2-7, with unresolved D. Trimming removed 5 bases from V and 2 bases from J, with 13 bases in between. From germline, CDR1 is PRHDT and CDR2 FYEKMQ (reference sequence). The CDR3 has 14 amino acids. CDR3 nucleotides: TGTGCCAGCAGCGCCCGGACGGCGGCCTACGAGCAGTACTTC. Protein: CASSARTAAYEQYF.

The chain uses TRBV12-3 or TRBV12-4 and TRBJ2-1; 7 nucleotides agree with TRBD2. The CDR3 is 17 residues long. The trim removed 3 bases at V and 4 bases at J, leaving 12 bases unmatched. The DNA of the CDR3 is TGTGCCAGCAGTTTTTGGCTAGCGGAGATACCTTACAATGAGCAGTTCTTC. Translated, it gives CASSFWLAEIPYNEQFF.

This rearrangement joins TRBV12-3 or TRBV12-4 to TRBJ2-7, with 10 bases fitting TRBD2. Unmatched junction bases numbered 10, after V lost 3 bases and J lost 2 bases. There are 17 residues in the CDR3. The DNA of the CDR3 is TGTGCCAGCAGTTTTGGGCTAGCGGGAGTCTTCGCCTACGAGCAGTACTTC. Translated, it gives CASSFGLAGVFAYEQYF.

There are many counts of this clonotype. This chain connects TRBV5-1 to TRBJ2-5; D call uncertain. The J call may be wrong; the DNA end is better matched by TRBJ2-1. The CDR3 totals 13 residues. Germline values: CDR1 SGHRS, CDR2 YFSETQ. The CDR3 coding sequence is TGCGCCAGCAGCTTTGACGAGTACAATGAGCAGTTCTTC. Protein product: CASSFDEYNEQFF.

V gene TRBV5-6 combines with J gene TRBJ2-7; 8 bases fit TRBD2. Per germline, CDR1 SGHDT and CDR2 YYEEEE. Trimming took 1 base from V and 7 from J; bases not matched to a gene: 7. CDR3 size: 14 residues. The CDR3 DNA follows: TGTGCCAGCAGCTTGAGCGGGAGTTTAGAAGAGCAGTACTTC. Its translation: CASSLSGSLEEQYF.

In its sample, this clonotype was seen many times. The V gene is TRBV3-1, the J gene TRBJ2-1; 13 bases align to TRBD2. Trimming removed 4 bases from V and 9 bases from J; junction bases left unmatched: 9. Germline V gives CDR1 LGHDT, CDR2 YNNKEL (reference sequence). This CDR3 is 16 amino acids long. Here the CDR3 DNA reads TGTGCCAGCAGCCCGCAACTAGCGGGGGGGGAGGGTGAGCAGTTCTTC. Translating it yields CASSPQLAGGEGEQFF.

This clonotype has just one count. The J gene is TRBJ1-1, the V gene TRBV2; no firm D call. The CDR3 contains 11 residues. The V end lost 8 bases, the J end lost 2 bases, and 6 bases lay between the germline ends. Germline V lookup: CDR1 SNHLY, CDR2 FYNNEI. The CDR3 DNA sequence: TGTGCCAGCCCGGGTAACACTGAAGCTTTCTTT. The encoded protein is CASPGNTEAFF.

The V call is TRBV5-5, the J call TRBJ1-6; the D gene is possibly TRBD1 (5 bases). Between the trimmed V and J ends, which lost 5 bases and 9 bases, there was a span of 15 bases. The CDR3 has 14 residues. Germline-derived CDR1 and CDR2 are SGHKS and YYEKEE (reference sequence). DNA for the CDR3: TGTGCCAGCAGTACCGGGGCTAGCAGTTCACCCCTCCACTTT. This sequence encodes CASSTGASSSPLHF.

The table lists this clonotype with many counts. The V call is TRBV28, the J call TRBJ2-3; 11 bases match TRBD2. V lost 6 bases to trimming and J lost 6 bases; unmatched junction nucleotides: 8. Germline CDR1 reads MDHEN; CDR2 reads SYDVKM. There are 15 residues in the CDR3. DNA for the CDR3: TGTGCCAGCAGAAATAGCGGGAGGGCCAGGGATACGCAGTATTTT. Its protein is CASRNSGRARDTQYF.

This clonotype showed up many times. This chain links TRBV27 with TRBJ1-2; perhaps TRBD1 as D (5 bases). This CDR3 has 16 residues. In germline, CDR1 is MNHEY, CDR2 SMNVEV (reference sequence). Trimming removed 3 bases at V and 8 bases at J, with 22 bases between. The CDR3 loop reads CASSLGGSRASRGYTF. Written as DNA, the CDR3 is TGTGCCAGCAGTTTGGGGGGGAGTCGGGCCTCTAGGGGCTACACCTTC.

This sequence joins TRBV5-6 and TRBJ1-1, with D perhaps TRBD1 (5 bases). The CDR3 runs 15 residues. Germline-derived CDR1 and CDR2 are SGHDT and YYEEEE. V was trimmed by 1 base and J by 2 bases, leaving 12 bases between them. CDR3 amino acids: CASSLWRGTNTEAFF. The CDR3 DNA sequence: TGTGCCAGCAGCTTGTGGAGGGGCACAAACACTGAAGCTTTCTTT. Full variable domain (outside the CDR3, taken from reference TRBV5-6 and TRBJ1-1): DAGVTQSPTHLIKTRGQQVTLRCSPKSGHDTVSWYQQALGQGPQFIFQYYEEEERQRGNFPDRFSGHQFPNYSSELNVNALLLGDSALYLCASSLWRGTNTEAFFGQGTRLTVV.

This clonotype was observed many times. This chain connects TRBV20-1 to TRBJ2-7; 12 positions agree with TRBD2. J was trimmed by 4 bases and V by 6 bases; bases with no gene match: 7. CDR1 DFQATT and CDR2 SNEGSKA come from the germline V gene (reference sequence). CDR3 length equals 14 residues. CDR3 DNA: TGCAGTGCGCGAGGGACTAGCGGGTTTTACGAGCAGTACTTC. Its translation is CSARGTSGFYEQYF.

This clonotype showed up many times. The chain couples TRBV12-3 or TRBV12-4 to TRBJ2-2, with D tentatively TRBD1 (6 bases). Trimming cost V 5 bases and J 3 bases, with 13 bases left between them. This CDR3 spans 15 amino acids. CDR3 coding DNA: TGTGCCAGCAGTAGCAGGGGTTCGGACACCGGGGAGCTGTTTTTT. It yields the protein CASSSRGSDTGELFF.

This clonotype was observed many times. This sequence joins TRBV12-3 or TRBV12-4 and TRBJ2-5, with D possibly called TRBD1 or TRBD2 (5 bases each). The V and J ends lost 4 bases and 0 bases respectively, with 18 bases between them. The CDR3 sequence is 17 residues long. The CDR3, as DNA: TGTGCCAGCAGTTCCATCTTCCGGGACGAAAACCAAGAGACCCAGTACTTC. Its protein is CASSSIFRDENQETQYF.

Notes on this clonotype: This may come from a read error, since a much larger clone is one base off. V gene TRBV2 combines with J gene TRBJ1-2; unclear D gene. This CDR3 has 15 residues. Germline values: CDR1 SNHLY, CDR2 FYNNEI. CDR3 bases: TGTGCCAGCGGTGATAAAAGCAAGAAAAACTATGGCTACACCTTC. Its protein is CASGDKSKKNYGYTF.

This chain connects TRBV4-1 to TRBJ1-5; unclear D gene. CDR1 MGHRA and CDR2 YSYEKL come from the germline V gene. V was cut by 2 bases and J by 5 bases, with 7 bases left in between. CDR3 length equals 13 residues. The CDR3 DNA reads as TGCGCCAGCAGCCAACAAGATGATCAGCCCCAGCATTTT. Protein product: CASSQQDDQPQHF.

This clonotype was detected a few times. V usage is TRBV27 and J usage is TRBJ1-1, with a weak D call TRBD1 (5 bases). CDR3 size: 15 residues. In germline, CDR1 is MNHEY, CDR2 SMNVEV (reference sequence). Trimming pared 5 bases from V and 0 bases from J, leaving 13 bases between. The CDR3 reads CASSAYRTLNTEAFF. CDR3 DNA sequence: TGTGCCAGCAGTGCATACAGGACCCTGAACACTGAAGCTTTCTTT.

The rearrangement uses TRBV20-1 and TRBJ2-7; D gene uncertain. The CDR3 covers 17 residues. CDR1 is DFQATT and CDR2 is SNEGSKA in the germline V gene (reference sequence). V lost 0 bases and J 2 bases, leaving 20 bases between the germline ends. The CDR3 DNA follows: TGCAGTGCTAGAGATAATGATTACCCCGGGCTCGCCTACGAGCAGTACTTC. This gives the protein CSARDNDYPGLAYEQYF.

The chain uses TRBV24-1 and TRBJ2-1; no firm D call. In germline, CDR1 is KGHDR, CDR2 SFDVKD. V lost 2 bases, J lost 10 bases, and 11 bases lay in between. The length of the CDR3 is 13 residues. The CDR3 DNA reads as TGTGCCACCAGTGATTCTTACGGCAGGGAGCAGTTCTTC. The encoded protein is CATSDSYGREQFF.

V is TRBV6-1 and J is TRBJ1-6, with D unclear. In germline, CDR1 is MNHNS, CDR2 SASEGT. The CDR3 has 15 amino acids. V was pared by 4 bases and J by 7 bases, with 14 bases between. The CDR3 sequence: CASSAGRAGNSPLHF. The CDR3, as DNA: TGTGCCAGCAGTGCGGGCCGGGCAGGCAATTCACCCCTCCACTTT.

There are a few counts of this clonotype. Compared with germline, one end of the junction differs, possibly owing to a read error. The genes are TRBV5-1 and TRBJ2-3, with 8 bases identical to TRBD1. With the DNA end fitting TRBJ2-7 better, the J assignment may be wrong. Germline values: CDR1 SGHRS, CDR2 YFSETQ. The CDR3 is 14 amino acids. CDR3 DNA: TGTGCCAGCAGCTTTTGGACAGGGACCCACGAGCAGTACTTC. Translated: CASSFWTGTHEQYF.

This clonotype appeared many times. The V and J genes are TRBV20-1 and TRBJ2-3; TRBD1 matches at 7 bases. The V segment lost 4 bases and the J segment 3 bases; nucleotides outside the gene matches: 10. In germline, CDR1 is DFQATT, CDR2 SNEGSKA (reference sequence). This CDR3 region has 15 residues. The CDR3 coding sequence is TGCAGTGCTACCGGGACAGCCCCAAAGACAGATACGCAGTATTTT. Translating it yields CSATGTAPKTDTQYF.

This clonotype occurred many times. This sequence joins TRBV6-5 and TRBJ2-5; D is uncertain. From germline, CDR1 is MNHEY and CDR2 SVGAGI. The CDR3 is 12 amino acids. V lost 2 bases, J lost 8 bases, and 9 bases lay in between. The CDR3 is CASSYQRFTQYF. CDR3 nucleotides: TGTGCCAGCAGTTACCAGAGATTTACCCAGTACTTC.

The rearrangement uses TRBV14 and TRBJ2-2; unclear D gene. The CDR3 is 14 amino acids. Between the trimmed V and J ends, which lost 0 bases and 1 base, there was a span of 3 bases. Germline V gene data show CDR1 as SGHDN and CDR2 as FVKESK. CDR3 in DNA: TGTGCCAGCAGCCAAGAGCAGAACACCGGGGAGCTGTTTTTT. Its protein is CASSQEQNTGELFF.